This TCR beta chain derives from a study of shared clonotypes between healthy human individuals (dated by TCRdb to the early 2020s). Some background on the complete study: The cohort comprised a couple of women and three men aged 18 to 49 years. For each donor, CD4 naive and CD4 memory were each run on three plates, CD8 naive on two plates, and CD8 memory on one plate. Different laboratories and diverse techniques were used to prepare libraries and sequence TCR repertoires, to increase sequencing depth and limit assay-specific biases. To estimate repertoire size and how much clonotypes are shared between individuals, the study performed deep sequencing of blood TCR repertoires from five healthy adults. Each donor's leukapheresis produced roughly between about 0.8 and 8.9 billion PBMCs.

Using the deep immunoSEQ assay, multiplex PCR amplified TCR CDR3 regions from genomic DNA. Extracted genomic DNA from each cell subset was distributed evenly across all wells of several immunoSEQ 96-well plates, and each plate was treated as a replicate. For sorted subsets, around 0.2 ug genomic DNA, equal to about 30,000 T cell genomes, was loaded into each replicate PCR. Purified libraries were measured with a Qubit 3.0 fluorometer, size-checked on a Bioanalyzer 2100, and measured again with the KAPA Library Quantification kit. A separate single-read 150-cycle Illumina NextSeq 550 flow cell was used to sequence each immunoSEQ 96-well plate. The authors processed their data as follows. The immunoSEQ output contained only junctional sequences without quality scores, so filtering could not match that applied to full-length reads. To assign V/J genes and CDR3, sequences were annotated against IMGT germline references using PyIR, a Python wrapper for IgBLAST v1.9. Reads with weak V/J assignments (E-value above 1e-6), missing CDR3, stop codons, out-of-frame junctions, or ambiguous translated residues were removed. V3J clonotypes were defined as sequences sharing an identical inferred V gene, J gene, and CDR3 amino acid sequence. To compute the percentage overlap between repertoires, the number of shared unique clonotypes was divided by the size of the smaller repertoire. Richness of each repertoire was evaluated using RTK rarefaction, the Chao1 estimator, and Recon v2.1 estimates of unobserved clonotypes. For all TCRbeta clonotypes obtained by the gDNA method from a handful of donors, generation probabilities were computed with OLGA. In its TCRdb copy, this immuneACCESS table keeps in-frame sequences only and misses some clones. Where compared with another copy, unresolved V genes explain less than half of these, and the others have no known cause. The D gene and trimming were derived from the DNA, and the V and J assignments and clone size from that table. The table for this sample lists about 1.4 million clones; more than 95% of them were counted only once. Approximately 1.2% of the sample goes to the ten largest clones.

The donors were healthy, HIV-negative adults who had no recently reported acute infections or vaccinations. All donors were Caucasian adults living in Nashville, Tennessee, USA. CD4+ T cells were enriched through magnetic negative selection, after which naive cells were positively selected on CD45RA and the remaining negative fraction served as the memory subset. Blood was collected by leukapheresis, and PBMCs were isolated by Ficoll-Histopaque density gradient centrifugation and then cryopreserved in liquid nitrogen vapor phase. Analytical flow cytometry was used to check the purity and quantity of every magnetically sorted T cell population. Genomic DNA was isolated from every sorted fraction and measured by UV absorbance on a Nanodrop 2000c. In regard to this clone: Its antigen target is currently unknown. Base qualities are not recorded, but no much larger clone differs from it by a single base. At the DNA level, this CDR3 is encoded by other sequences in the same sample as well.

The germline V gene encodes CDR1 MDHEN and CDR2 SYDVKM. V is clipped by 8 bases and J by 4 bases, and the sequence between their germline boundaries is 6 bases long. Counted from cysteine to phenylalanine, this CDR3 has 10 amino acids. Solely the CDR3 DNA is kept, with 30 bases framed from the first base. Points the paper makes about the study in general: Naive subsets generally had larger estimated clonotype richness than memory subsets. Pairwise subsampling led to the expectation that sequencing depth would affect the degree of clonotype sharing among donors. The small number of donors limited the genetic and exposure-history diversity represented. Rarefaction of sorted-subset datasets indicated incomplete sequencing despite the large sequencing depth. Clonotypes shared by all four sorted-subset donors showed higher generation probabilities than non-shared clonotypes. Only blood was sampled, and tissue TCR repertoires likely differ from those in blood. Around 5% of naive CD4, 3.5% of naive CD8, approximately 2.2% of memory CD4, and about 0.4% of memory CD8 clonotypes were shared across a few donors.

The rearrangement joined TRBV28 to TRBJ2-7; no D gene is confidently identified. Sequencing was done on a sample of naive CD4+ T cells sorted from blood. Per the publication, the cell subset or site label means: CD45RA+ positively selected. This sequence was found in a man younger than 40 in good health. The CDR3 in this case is CASGVYEQYF. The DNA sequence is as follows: TGTGCCAGCGGGGTGTACGAGCAGTACTTC.